This entry lists 7 T cell receptor beta chains sequenced from one sample in a study of blood T cells in healthy people across ages. Then a second PCR, running roughly 7 to 11 cycles, was carried out with a sample-barcoded 5' primer and a J-beta primer mix. TCRdb processed the 5' RACE reads anew with MiXCR; each CDR3 protein has one entry. The top ten clones hold approximately 15% of a sample with 650,000 to 700,000 distinct CDR3 sequences, about 30% of them seen once. The specimen sequenced was blood. The receptors shown here come from a woman aged 80 or older in good health.

The rearrangement links TRBV27 to TRBJ1-5, with D maybe TRBD1 (5 bases). V lost 4 bases and J 4 bases, leaving 14 bases between the germline ends. Germline V gives CDR1 MNHEY, CDR2 SMNVEV (reference sequence). This CDR3 region has 15 residues. The CDR3 spells CASSSWGKSNQPQHF. The CDR3 DNA reads TGTGCCAGCAGTTCATGGGGCAAATCTAATCAGCCCCAGCATTTT.

In this sample, this clonotype turned up many times. The J gene is TRBJ2-6, the V gene TRBV7-8; TRBD1 matches 10 bases. The CDR3 consists of 17 residues. Germline values: CDR1 SGHVS, CDR2 FQNEAQ. Trimming cost V 3 bases and J 3 bases; bases outside gene matches: 5. Written as DNA, the CDR3 is TGTGCCAGCAGCTTTGGACAGGGGGTTGGTGGGGCCAACGTCCTGACTTTC. Its translation: CASSFGQGVGGANVLTF.

This clonotype was counted ten times or more. The J gene is TRBJ2-7, the V gene TRBV20-1; the match to TRBD1 covers 7 bases. Germline loops: CDR1 DFQATT, CDR2 SNEGSKA (reference sequence). V lost 0 bases and J lost 3; bases outside the gene matches: 5. This CDR3 comprises 14 residues. The CDR3 reads CSARDPGQIYEQYF. The CDR3, as DNA: TGCAGTGCTAGAGACCCGGGACAGATCTACGAGCAGTACTTC.

Comment on this clonotype: This may be a read error: a much more frequent sequence differs by one nucleotide. The V gene is TRBV2, the J gene TRBJ2-3; a possible D gene is TRBD1 (5 bases). The germline V and J ends were trimmed by 6 bases and 10 bases, with 14 bases remaining between them. Germline lookup yields CDR1 SNHLY and CDR2 FYNNEI. The CDR3 is made up of 12 amino acids. The CDR3, as DNA: TGTGCCAGCAGCAAAGACAGTTTCGCGCAGTATTTT. It translates to CASSKDSFAQYF.

This clonotype was detected ten times or more. The V and J genes are TRBV6-6 and TRBJ2-1; 8 nucleotides align to TRBD2. V shed 4 bases and J 7 bases; nucleotides not matched to a gene: 6. The CDR3 has 14 residues. CDR1 is MNHNY, CDR2 SVGAGI, per germline (reference sequence). The CDR3 loop is CASSSGGVLNEQFF. As DNA, the CDR3 is TGTGCCAGCAGTTCCGGGGGGGTCCTAAATGAGCAGTTCTTC.

The J gene is TRBJ1-5, the V gene TRBV10-3; D is uncertain. Germline V lookup: CDR1 ENHRY, CDR2 SYGVKD. This CDR3 contains 15 residues. The ends were cut back, 0 bases at V and 2 bases at J, with 8 bases in the middle. CDR3 coding DNA: TGTGCCATCAGTGAGTCGGCGTTGGGCAATCAGCCCCAGCATTTT. This translates into CAISESALGNQPQHF.

A word on this clonotype: This clone may be a read error of a much larger clone one base away. The chain combines TRBV6-1 with TRBJ1-2; 7 bases are a match to TRBD1. The CDR3 runs to 15 residues. Germline V CDR1 and CDR2: MNHNS, SASEGT. CDR3 loop: CAGSEATGSGYGYTF. CDR3 in DNA: TGTGCCGGCAGTGAAGCGACAGGGTCGGGCTATGGCTACACCTTC.